This T cell receptor beta chain was sequenced during a study of T cells in Graves' hyperthyroidism and ophthalmopathy. This clonotype was observed at least ten times. What it binds is not known. Amplification of TCR beta CDR3 regions was performed using RNA transcripts as template. First-round RT-PCR targeting the TCR CDR3 was performed with the HTBI primer set. From the multiplex PCR reads, TCRdb called clonotypes with MiXCR, one entry per CDR3 protein. The sample holds around 300,000 distinct CDR3 sequences; about an eighth are singletons and the top ten take 7.8%. Study-wide results and limits: The model predicted ophthalmopathy a median around seven months before onset. In simple terms, a model built on 13 V-J features told ophthalmopathy apart from stable hyperthyroidism. Blood also contained most expanded thyroid clonotypes above 0.001.

The sequence was collected from a woman in her 30s with Graves' hyperthyroidism that later progressed to Graves' ophthalmopathy. Sequencing used blood.

CDR3 amino acids: CASRVRASISTDTQYF. The DNA of the CDR3 is TGTGCCAGCAGGGTACGGGCTTCGATAAGCACAGATACGCAGTATTTT. This chain joins TRBV2 and TRBJ2-3; D remains ambiguous. This CDR3 has 16 residues. The germline CDR1 and CDR2 sequences are SNHLY and FYNNEI. The V and J ends lost 6 bases and 0 bases respectively, with 16 bases between them.